This TCR beta chain was sequenced in a study of blood T cell repertoires in COVID-19. Libraries were prepared by immunoSEQ multiplex PCR; TCRdb keeps only in-frame clonotypes and omits some of them. The table lists 200,000 to 250,000 clones, around 90% of them singletons. The CDR3 contains 13 residues. Trimming removed 3 bases at V and 4 bases at J, with 9 bases between. Germline-derived CDR1 and CDR2 are MDHEN and SYDVKM. Self-reported history from a screening survey and questionnaire set each donor's cohort. The specimen sequenced was PBMCs or T cells enriched from blood (not recorded which). This rearrangement joins TRBV28 to TRBJ1-1, with D uncertain. The sequence came from a man aged 25 to 40 who had recovered from COVID-19. This CDR3 reads CASSFVVSTEAFF. The CDR3 coding sequence is TGTGCCAGCAGTTTCGTCGTGAGCACTGAAGCTTTCTTT.